This is a list of T cell receptor beta chains from one sample in a study of vaccination effects on CD4 cells after COVID-19. Their specific antigens are unknown. The table came from immunoSEQ multiplex PCR; TCRdb's copy has only in-frame clones and leaves some out. The sample comprises about 31,000 clones, over 75% of which are singletons, and 5.8% rests with the top ten. This specimen consisted of CD4+ T cells from PBMCs cultured with SARS-CoV-2 spike peptides, obtained after COVID-19 vaccination. These receptors originate from a human donor who received a COVID-19 vaccine. Some clones in this sample may be carry-over from other donors' samples. The CDR3 runs from the conserved cysteine through the conserved F or W. The D gene is left open where the match is weak. Size values are once, few and many counts, or a class for expanded clones, and some rows have none.

size,J,D,V,CDR3,DNA
-,TRBJ2-6,TRBD1,TRBV2,CASRTGSGANVLTF,TGTGCCAGCAGGACAGGGAGTGGGGCCAACGTCCTGACTTTC
-,TRBJ1-1,-,TRBV6-5,CASSYSLKSTEAFF,TGTGCCAGCAGCTATTCCCTCAAGAGCACTGAAGCTTTCTTT
once,TRBJ1-2,TRBD1,TRBV11-2,CASSLGQAYYGYTF,TGTGCCAGCAGCCTTGGACAGGCCTACTATGGCTACACCTTC
-,TRBJ1-1,-,TRBV5-6,CASSLPSNTEAFF,TGTGCCAGCAGCTTGCCCTCGAACACTGAAGCTTTCTTT
-,TRBJ2-3,-,TRBV3-1/TRBV3-2,CASSRITAGTDTQYF,TGTGCCAGCAGCCGCATAACGGCGGGGACAGATACGCAGTATTTT
-,TRBJ1-6,TRBD1,TRBV19,CASSNIGQGESPLHF,TGTGCCAGTAGTAATATAGGACAGGGGGAATCACCCCTCCACTTT
few,TRBJ1-2,-,TRBV19,CASRLTGINYGYTF,TGTGCCAGTAGACTGACAGGAATAAACTATGGCTACACCTTC
-,TRBJ2-5,-,TRBV6-5,CASRSRETQYF,TGTGCCAGCAGATCCAGAGAGACCCAGTACTTC
-,TRBJ2-3,TRBD2,TRBV10-1,CASSESGGGAVDTQYF,TGCGCCAGCAGTGAGTCTGGCGGGGGGGCTGTAGATACGCAGTATTTT
once,TRBJ2-5,-,TRBV19,CASSFPGQETQYF,TGTGCCAGTAGTTTCCCCGGCCAAGAGACCCAGTACTTC
-,TRBJ1-6,-,TRBV30,CAWSIRYRDFSPLHF,TGTGCCTGGAGTATAAGGTACAGGGATTTTTCACCCCTCCACTTT
-,TRBJ1-1,-,TRBV5-1,CASSLLGNTEAFF,TGCGCCAGCAGCTTGCTAGGGAACACTGAAGCTTTCTTT
-,TRBJ1-1,-,TRBV9,CASSVGDGRMNTEAFF,TGTGCCAGCAGCGTAGGAGACGGACGGATGAACACTGAAGCTTTCTTT
-,TRBJ1-1,-,TRBV5-1,CASSLEGAGNTEAFF,TGCGCCAGCAGCTTGGAGGGCGCGGGGAACACTGAAGCTTTCTTT
-,TRBJ2-3,TRBD2,TRBV9,CASSVGDYQGTDTQYF,TGTGCCAGCAGCGTAGGGGACTACCAAGGCACAGATACGCAGTATTTT
-,TRBJ2-2,TRBD2,TRBV11-2,CASSFGRGVTGELFF,TGTGCCAGCAGCTTCGGGCGGGGGGTCACCGGGGAGCTGTTTTTT
-,TRBJ1-2,-,TRBV6-6,CASRRDAQARTQDYGYTF,TGTGCCAGCAGACGAGACGCCCAAGCACGCACCCAGGACTATGGCTACACCTTC
-,TRBJ1-2,-,TRBV6-5,CASSYSGLLSNYGYTF,TGTGCCAGCAGTTACTCAGGACTTTTATCTAACTATGGCTACACCTTC
-,TRBJ2-3,TRBD2,TRBV29-1,CSGTAGTTDTQYF,TGCAGCGGAACAGCGGGGACCACAGATACGCAGTATTTT
-,TRBJ2-2,-,TRBV9,CASSVSQRTNTGELFF,TGTGCCAGCAGCGTATCGCAGCGAACGAACACCGGGGAGCTGTTTTTT
-,TRBJ1-5,-,TRBV19,CASSIDGRSNQPQHF,TGTGCCAGTAGTATAGACGGCAGAAGCAATCAGCCCCAGCATTTT
-,TRBJ2-3,TRBD2,TRBV2,CASSTSGGAEGDTQYF,TGTGCCAGCAGTACTAGCGGGGGGGCCGAAGGAGATACGCAGTATTTT
-,TRBJ1-3,-,TRBV6-6,CASSFGRGMSGNTIYF,TGTGCCAGCAGTTTCGGAAGGGGGATGTCTGGAAACACCATATATTTT
-,TRBJ2-2,-,TRBV6-5,CASSSSTGELFF,-
-,TRBJ1-3,TRBD1,TRBV10-1,CASSRTGPTGNTIYF,TGCGCCAGCAGCAGGACAGGGCCAACTGGAAACACCATATATTTT
-,TRBJ2-3,-,TRBV6-6,CASSPLGGTDTQYF,TGTGCCAGCAGCCCCCTGGGGGGCACAGATACGCAGTATTTT
-,TRBJ1-6,-,TRBV10-3,CAISDRDRYSPLHF,TGTGCCATCAGTGACCGGGACCGGTATTCACCCCTCCACTTT
-,TRBJ1-3,-,TRBV6-5,CASNRQGNTIYF,TGTGCCAGCAACCGACAGGGAAACACCATATATTTT
-,TRBJ1-3,-,TRBV6-5,CASHRVGSGNTIYF,TGTGCCAGTCACAGGGTTGGGTCAGGAAACACCATATATTTT
-,TRBJ1-3,-,TRBV30,CAWSVGKSSGNTIYF,TGTGCCTGGAGTGTGGGCAAGAGCTCTGGAAACACCATATATTTT
-,TRBJ1-6,-,TRBV30,CAWSRRDTPLHF,TGTGCCTGGAGTCGAAGGGATACACCCCTCCACTTT
-,TRBJ2-5,-,TRBV4-1,CASSQDRETQYF,TGCGCCAGCAGCCAAGATAGGGAGACCCAGTACTTC
few,TRBJ2-2,TRBD1,TRBV7-3,CASSFGQGWTGELFF,TGTGCCAGCAGCTTCGGACAGGGGTGGACCGGGGAGCTGTTTTTT
-,TRBJ2-3,-,TRBV29-1,CSVGSGTDTQYF,TGCAGCGTTGGTTCGGGTACAGATACGCAGTATTTT
few,TRBJ2-4,-,TRBV15,CATSRGTGSIQYF,TGTGCCACCAGCAGAGGTACAGGGTCCATTCAGTACTTC
-,TRBJ1-4,TRBD1,TRBV11-1,CASSFSGQGREKLFF,TGTGCCAGCAGCTTCTCGGGACAGGGCCGTGAAAAACTGTTTTTT
-,TRBJ1-4,-,TRBV7-9,CASSIKTGSYEKLFF,TGTGCCAGCAGCATCAAGACAGGCAGTTATGAAAAACTGTTTTTT
-,TRBJ1-5,-,TRBV6-5,CASKSHNQPQHF,TGTGCCAGCAAGTCCCACAATCAGCCCCAGCATTTT
-,TRBJ1-5,-,TRBV30,CAWSREGNQPQHF,TGTGCCTGGAGCAGGGAGGGGAATCAGCCCCAGCATTTT
-,TRBJ2-5,-,TRBV24-1,CATSQGTEETQYF,TGTGCCACCAGTCAAGGAACCGAAGAGACCCAGTACTTC
-,TRBJ1-1,-,TRBV10-2,CASISPNTEAFF,TGCGCCAGCATCTCCCCGAACACTGAAGCTTTCTTT
-,TRBJ1-1,-,TRBV28,CASRKARLETEAFF,TGTGCCAGCAGGAAGGCGCGATTAGAGACTGAAGCTTTCTTT
-,TRBJ2-5,-,TRBV6-5,CASRPQVQKTQYF,TGTGCCAGCAGACCTCAGGTTCAAAAGACCCAGTACTTC
-,TRBJ2-2,-,TRBV19,CASSIRSGGQNTGELFF,TGTGCCAGTAGTATACGGTCCGGGGGACAGAACACCGGGGAGCTGTTTTTT
-,TRBJ2-1,TRBD1,TRBV6-6,CASSRRDSAFF,TGTGCCAGCAGTCGCCGGGACAGTGCGTTCTTC
-,TRBJ2-5,-,TRBV3-1/TRBV3-2,CASSPKGTGTVKETQYF,TGTGCCAGCAGCCCAAAGGGAACCGGGACGGTGAAAGAGACCCAGTACTTC
-,TRBJ2-1,-,TRBV7-2,CASSLGTANEQFF,TGTGCCAGCAGCTTAGGGACGGCCAATGAGCAGTTCTTC
-,TRBJ2-1,-,TRBV24-1,CATSDHRLGSSYNEQFF,TGTGCCACCAGTGATCATCGACTAGGGAGCTCCTACAATGAGCAGTTCTTC
medium-sized,TRBJ2-6,-,TRBV5-1,CASSAYSGANVLTF,TGCGCCAGCAGCGCTTACTCTGGGGCCAACGTCCTGACTTTC
-,TRBJ2-3,TRBD2,TRBV5-1,CASSLAGEDTQYF,TGCGCCAGCAGCCTAGCGGGGGAAGATACGCAGTATTTT
-,TRBJ2-1,TRBD1,TRBV28,CASSYDRGAYNEQFF,TGTGCCAGCAGCTACGACAGGGGCGCCTACAATGAGCAGTTCTTC
-,TRBJ2-3,-,TRBV7-2,CASSFSFQGTQYF,TGTGCCAGCAGCTTTTCATTTCAGGGTACGCAGTATTTT
-,TRBJ2-1,TRBD1,TRBV5-1,CASSRGQGSGEQFF,TGCGCCAGCAGTCGGGGACAGGGGTCCGGTGAGCAGTTCTTC
-,TRBJ1-2,-,TRBV28,CASSSPGGVNYGYTF,TGTGCCAGCAGTTCCCCCGGCGGGGTTAACTATGGCTACACCTTC
-,TRBJ2-3,-,TRBV24-1,CATSEYGSTDTQYF,TGTGCCACCAGTGAATACGGTAGCACAGATACGCAGTATTTT